This record covers a single T cell receptor (beta chain). The antigen is undetermined. The sequenced template was RNA, covering the TCR beta CDR3 region. In the first round, RT-PCR was carried out with HTBI primers, and a multiplex PCR formed the second round. Using its own MiXCR run on the multiplex PCR reads, TCRdb lists one record per CDR3 protein. Found here are about 150,000 distinct CDR3 sequences, less than 45% of them singletons; the top ten hold approximately 6.3%. These data are taken from a study of Graves' ophthalmopathy and Graves' hyperthyroidism. Findings and caveats of the study: In separating ophthalmopathy from stable hyperthyroidism, a 13-signature model achieved roughly 87% sensitivity and approximately 81% specificity. The model predicted ophthalmopathy progression with 65% to 71% sensitivity and around 74% specificity.

All donors with ophthalmopathy were recorded as having moderate-to-severe activity, CAS ≥3, NOSPECS ≥4 and a duration under 3 months. PBMCs originated in around 11 ml of fresh peripheral blood. Germline V gene lookup returns CDR1 MNHNS and CDR2 SASEGT. V lost 9 bases, J lost 3 bases, and 9 bases lay in between. This CDR3 contains 12 residues. This TCR derives from a woman in her forties with Graves' ophthalmopathy. The chain is built from TRBV6-1 and TRBJ1-3; D not certain. Sequences were obtained from peripheral blood. Here the CDR3 reads CASRGFGNTIYF. CDR3 nucleotide sequence: TGTGCCAGTCGAGGGTTTGGAAACACCATATATTTT.